The 16 T cell receptor beta chains below all came from one sample that was sequenced in a study of T cell responses to AZD1222 COVID-19 vaccine. Profiling relied on immunoSEQ multiplex PCR, and the TCRdb table lists in-frame clones only, not all of them. This sample has about 88,000 clones; around 91% occur once, and the top ten carry 4% to 6%. Specimen: peripheral blood, collected on day 0 of MenACWY control vaccination. These receptors all stem from an adult in good health.

The rearrangement links TRBV28 to TRBJ1-2, with D uncertain. The CDR3 covers 15 residues. Germline V CDR1 and CDR2: MDHEN, SYDVKM. V was trimmed by 2 bases and J by 2 bases, leaving 12 bases between them. The CDR3 here is CASSLHSDGNYGYTF. Written as DNA, the CDR3 is TGTGCCAGCAGTTTACATTCGGACGGAAACTATGGCTACACCTTC.

The rearrangement links TRBV24-1 to TRBJ1-2; maybe TRBD1 (6 bases). The germline V gene has CDR1 KGHDR and CDR2 SFDVKD. Trimming removed 0 bases at V and 8 bases at J, with 9 bases between. The CDR3 consists of 13 residues. CDR3 sequence: CATSDLQGRGYTF. As DNA, the CDR3 is TGTGCCACCAGTGATTTGCAGGGGCGCGGCTACACCTTC.

This clone was counted once. The chain combines TRBV14 with TRBJ2-2; D might be TRBD1 or TRBD2, each matching 5 bases. The CDR3 is made up of 14 amino acids. Germline V lookup: CDR1 SGHDN, CDR2 FVKESK. Deletions cut 7 bases from V and 8 bases from J, with 17 bases between. CDR3 bases: TGTGCCAGCAACCGGGACGCGGTGGCTGGGGAGCTGTTTTTT. It specifies CASNRDAVAGELFF.

There are a few counts of this clone. The chain uses TRBV6-5 and TRBJ2-7, with 10 positions matching TRBD1. Germline CDR1 and CDR2: MNHEY and SVGAGI. CDR3 length: 13 residues. With 7 bases clipped from V and 3 bases from J, the junction kept 3 bases outside the gene matches. CDR3 sequence (DNA): TGTGCCAGCACGGGGACAGGGGTCTACGAGCAGTACTTC. Its translation: CASTGTGVYEQYF.

V gene TRBV27 combines with J gene TRBJ2-7, with 8 nucleotides matching TRBD1. The CDR3 runs 15 residues. CDR1 MNHEY and CDR2 SMNVEV come from the germline V gene (reference sequence). Unmatched junction bases numbered 8, after V lost 3 bases and J lost 4 bases. In nucleotides, the CDR3 is TGTGCCAGCAGTTTTTACGGACAGGGACCATACGAGCAGTACTTC. Translated, it gives CASSFYGQGPYEQYF.

The chain employs TRBV19 and TRBJ2-2; no clear D. V lost 11 bases and J lost 9, with 4 bases in between. Germline V CDR1 and CDR2: LNHDA, SQIVND (reference sequence). The CDR3 is 8 amino acids. The CDR3 bases are TGTGCCGCCAGGGAGCTGTTTTTT. Residues: CAARELFF.

The rearrangement joins TRBV9 to TRBJ2-7, with D perhaps matching TRBD1 (6 bases). Looked up from germline, CDR1 is SGDLS and CDR2 is YYNGEE. This CDR3 region has 16 residues. V was clipped by 0 bases and J by 4 bases, with 17 bases between them. The DNA for the CDR3 is TGTGCCAGCAGCGTAGGGGGAACAGGGTTGGCGTACGAGCAGTACTTC. Residues: CASSVGGTGLAYEQYF.

The rearrangement joins TRBV28 to TRBJ1-5; unclear D gene. CDR3 length: 13 residues. The V end was cut by 6 bases, the J end by 7 bases, with 13 bases between. Germline CDR1 MDHEN, CDR2 SYDVKM. As DNA, the CDR3 is TGTGCCAGCAGGGGCCCAGGAGGCCAGCCCCAGCATTTT. Amino acid sequence: CASRGPGGQPQHF.

The V and J genes are TRBV5-6 and TRBJ1-4; no firm D call. V gave up 4 bases and J gave up 7 bases, with 14 bases separating them. This CDR3 has 14 residues. CDR1 is SGHDT and CDR2 is YYEEEE in the germline V gene. In nucleotides, the CDR3 is TGTGCCAGCAGCCCGGGAAACGGAGTTGAAAAACTGTTTTTT. Translated, it gives CASSPGNGVEKLFF.

As for this clone: The sample has other DNA sequences that encode this CDR3 too. J is TRBJ2-1 and V is TRBV5-1; D is perhaps TRBD2 (6 bases). Germline values: CDR1 SGHRS, CDR2 YFSETQ. This CDR3 has 14 residues. Trimming took off 3 bases at V and 4 bases at J, with 11 bases between the two ends. The CDR3 region is CASSSGTSYNEQFF. CDR3 in DNA: TGCGCCAGCAGCTCCGGGACTTCTTACAATGAGCAGTTCTTC.

The chain couples TRBV29-1 to TRBJ2-7; D uncertain. CDR3 length: 13 amino acids. Trimming removed 7 bases at V and 0 bases at J, with 13 bases between. Per germline, CDR1 SQVTM and CDR2 ANQGSEA. In DNA form, the CDR3 reads TGCAGCGACCGGGTCGTCAGCTCCTACGAGCAGTACTTC. Translation: CSDRVVSSYEQYF.

This chain uses TRBV6-6 with TRBJ1-6, with D unresolved. The V end lost 5 bases, the J end lost 14 bases, and 19 bases lay between the germline ends. The CDR3 totals 14 residues. Germline assignment: CDR1 MNHNY and CDR2 SVGAGI (reference sequence). CDR3 bases: TGTGCCAGCAGTGATCCGGGCTACGGGATCACCCTCCACTTT. This gives the protein CASSDPGYGITLHF.

This clone has only one observation. The rearrangement uses TRBV3-1 (or the pseudogene TRBV3-2) and TRBJ1-2, with TRBD1 identical over 7 bases. Germline V gene sequence: CDR1 LGHDT, CDR2 YNNKEL (reference sequence). The CDR3 covers 11 residues. V trimming: 4 bases; J trimming: 11 bases; junction bases outside the gene matches: 4. CDR3 amino acids: CASSRTQGYTF. The CDR3 DNA is TGTGCCAGCAGCCGAACACAGGGGTACACCTTC.

This clone was found a few times. The chain employs TRBV2 and TRBJ1-4, with TRBD1 matching over 7 bases. Trimming took 8 bases from V and 5 from J; bases not matched to a gene: 17. Per germline, CDR1 SNHLY and CDR2 FYNNEI. This CDR3 comprises 17 residues. The CDR3 DNA follows: TGTGCCAGCGAAGAAGGTGGGGTGACAGGGAGGAATGAAAAACTGTTTTTT. Translation gives CASEEGGVTGRNEKLFF.

This clone is medium-sized in the sample. This chain joins TRBV4-3 and TRBJ2-7; a weak D match, TRBD2 (7 bases). The CDR3 length is 16 residues. CDR1 is LGHNA, CDR2 YSLEER, per germline. Trimming took 0 bases from V and 3 from J, leaving 15 bases between them. This CDR3 reads CASSQDRAGAIYEQYF. The DNA of the CDR3 is TGCGCCAGCAGCCAAGATAGGGCGGGGGCTATCTACGAGCAGTACTTC.

The J gene is TRBJ1-1, the V gene TRBV19; D might be TRBD1 (5 bases). Trimming left V 5 bases short and J 0 bases short, with 7 bases between. The CDR3 totals 13 residues. Looked up from germline, CDR1 is LNHDA and CDR2 is SQIVND (reference sequence). DNA for the CDR3: TGTGCCAGTAGTTGGGGGGTGAACACTGAAGCTTTCTTT. This encodes CASSWGVNTEAFF.